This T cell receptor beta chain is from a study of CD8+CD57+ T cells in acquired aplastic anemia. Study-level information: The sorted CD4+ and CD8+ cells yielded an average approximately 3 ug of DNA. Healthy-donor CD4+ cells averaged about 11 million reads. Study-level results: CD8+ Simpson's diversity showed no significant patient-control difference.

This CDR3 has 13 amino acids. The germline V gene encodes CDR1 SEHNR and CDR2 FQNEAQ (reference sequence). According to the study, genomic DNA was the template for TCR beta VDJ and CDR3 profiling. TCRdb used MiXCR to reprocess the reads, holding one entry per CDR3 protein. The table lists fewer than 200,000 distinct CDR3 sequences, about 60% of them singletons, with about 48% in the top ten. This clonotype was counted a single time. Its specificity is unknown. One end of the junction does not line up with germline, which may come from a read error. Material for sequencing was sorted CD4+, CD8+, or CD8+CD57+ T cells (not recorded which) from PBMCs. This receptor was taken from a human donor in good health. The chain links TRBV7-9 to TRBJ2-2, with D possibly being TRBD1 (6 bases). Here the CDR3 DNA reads TGTGCCAGCAGCTTATTTCAGGGGCGTGAGCAGTTTTTT. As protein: CASSLFQGREQFF.